This T cell receptor beta chain was sequenced for a study of blood T cell repertoires in COVID-19. In the study overall: Italy, Spain and the United States were the sources of the convalescent and acute COVID-19 samples. PBMCs, B-cell-depleted T cells, or T cells were the source of the cDNA or gDNA that made up the material.

A Seattle source enrolled patients during active infection and followed them longitudinally. V gave up 0 bases and J gave up 0 bases, with 6 bases separating them. Germline V gene sequence: CDR1 KGHSH, CDR2 LQKENI. This CDR3 has 15 amino acids. As originally analysed: Quantification of nucleated cells was approximated via reference gene primer amplification. The assay was immunoSEQ multiplex PCR, and TCRdb's table has in-frame clones only and misses some. That table furnishes V, J and clone size, whereas the DNA furnished D and trimming. This table holds 250,000 to 400,000 clones, roughly 90% found once.

The TCR comes from a woman aged 25 to 39 with COVID-19, enrolled during active disease. Material for sequencing was peripheral blood. This chain connects TRBV18 to TRBJ1-3; D unresolved. This CDR3 is CASSPPSVSGNTIYF. CDR3 nucleotide sequence: TGTGCCAGCTCACCACCATCGGTCTCTGGAAACACCATATATTTT.